This record concerns one TCR beta chain sequence. The data belong to a study of PD-L1 blockade in urothelial cancer. About the research overall: Counts from blood samples showed a median of approximately 150,000 T cells.

The V end lost 5 bases, the J end lost 0 bases, and 11 bases lay between the germline ends. The CDR3 is 14 amino acids. Germline values: CDR1 GTSNPN, CDR2 SVGIG (reference sequence). Specified time point: pretreatment peripheral blood. It was locally advanced or metastatic urothelial carcinoma that patients had. TCRdb keeps only in-frame clones here, not all; method: immunoSEQ multiplex PCR. The sample records tens of thousands of clones, 84% being singletons. This sequence joins TRBV30 and TRBJ1-3; possibly TRBD1 for D (5 bases). The specimen was PBMCs, collected around atezolizumab (anti-PD-L1) treatment. The clonotype was recovered from a woman aged 70 to 79 with urothelial cancer. CDR3 nucleotide sequence: TGTGCCTGGGGTAAGGGGTTCTCTGGAAACACCATATATTTT. Translating gives CAWGKGFSGNTIYF. The whole variable domain, remainder taken from reference TRBV30 and TRBJ1-3, is SQTIHQWPATLVQPVGSPLSLECTVEGTSNPNLYWYRQAAGRGLQLLFYSVGIGQISSEVPQNLSASRPQDRQFILSSKKLLLSDSGFYLCAWGKGFSGNTIYFGEGSWLTVV.